The table lists the clone carrying this T cell receptor beta chain with a few counts. Its matching antigen is unknown. With a J-beta primer mix and a sample-barcoded 5' primer, a second PCR ran roughly 6 to 12 cycles. TCRdb fed the 5' RACE reads into MiXCR, producing one record per CDR3 protein. The table shows around 1,600,000 distinct CDR3 sequences, with around 40% occurring only once. The data derive from a study of blood T cells in healthy people across ages. Study conclusions and caveats: The recorded TCR beta diversity per million T cells decreased in a roughly linear manner with age.

The sample taken for sequencing was blood. This TCR was sampled from a woman under 30 in good health.

The CDR3 coding sequence is TGCAGTGCTAGGCTTCTCGGAGCAGGGGGAAACGAGCAGTACTTC. This codes for CSARLLGAGGNEQYF. The gene calls are TRBV20-1 and TRBJ2-5, with 7 nucleotides matching TRBD1. With the DNA end fitting TRBJ2-7 better, the J assignment may be wrong. The CDR3 runs 15 residues. CDR1 DFQATT and CDR2 SNEGSKA come from the germline V gene (reference sequence).